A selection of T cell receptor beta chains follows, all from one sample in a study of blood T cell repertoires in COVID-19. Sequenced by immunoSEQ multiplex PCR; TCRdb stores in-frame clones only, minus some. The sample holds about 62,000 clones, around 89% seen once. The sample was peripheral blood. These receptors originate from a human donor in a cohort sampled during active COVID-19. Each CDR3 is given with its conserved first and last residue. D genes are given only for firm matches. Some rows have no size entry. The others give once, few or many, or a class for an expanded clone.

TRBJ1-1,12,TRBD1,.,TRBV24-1,CATSEGTGRAFF,TGTGCCACCAGTGAGGGGACAGGGCGAGCTTTCTTT
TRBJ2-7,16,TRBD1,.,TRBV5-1,CASSPMKGQGSSEQYF,TGCGCCAGCAGCCCTATGAAGGGACAGGGGTCGAGCGAGCAGTACTTC
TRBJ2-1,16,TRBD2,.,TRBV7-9,CASSLSGLAGVNEQFF,TGTGCCAGCAGCTTATCAGGGCTAGCGGGAGTTAACGAGCAGTTCTTC
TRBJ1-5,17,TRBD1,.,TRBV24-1,CATSDSRDRYSNQPQHF,TGTGCCACCAGTGATTCCCGGGACAGATATAGCAATCAGCCCCAGCATTTT
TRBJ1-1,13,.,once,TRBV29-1,CSADGGMNTEAFF,TGCAGCGCCGACGGGGGAATGAACACTGAAGCTTTCTTT
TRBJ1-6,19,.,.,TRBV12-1,CASSFWARLGQWENSPLHF,TGTGCCAGCAGCTTTTGGGCGCGTCTTGGACAGTGGGAAAATTCACCCCTCCACTTT
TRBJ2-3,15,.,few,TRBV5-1,CASSSQGGFIDTQYF,TGCGCCAGCAGCTCCCAGGGGGGATTTATAGATACGCAGTATTTT
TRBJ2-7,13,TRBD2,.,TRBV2,CAGTTSGVGEQYF,TGTGCCGGAACGACTAGCGGGGTAGGAGAGCAGTACTTC
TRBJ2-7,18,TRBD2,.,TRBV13,CASSLAAGRGSRLYEQYF,TGTGCCAGCAGCTTAGCTGCGGGCCGCGGGAGTCGACTCTACGAGCAGTACTTC
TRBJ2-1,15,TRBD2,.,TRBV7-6,CASSRTSGVYNEQFF,TGTGCCAGCAGCCGTACTAGCGGGGTCTACAATGAGCAGTTCTTC
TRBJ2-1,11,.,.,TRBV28,CASSLIGEQFF,TGTGCCAGCAGTTTAATCGGTGAGCAGTTCTTC
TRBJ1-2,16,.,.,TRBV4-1,CASSQVGGGKTYGYTF,TGCGCCAGCAGCCAAGTCGGAGGTGGGAAAACATATGGCTACACCTTC
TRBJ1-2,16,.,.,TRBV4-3,CASSQEWSRANYGYTF,TGCGCCAGCAGCCAAGAATGGTCCAGGGCTAACTATGGCTACACCTTC
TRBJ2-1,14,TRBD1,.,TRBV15,CATSPRGHLNEQFF,TGTGCCACCAGCCCCAGGGGGCATCTCAATGAGCAGTTCTTC
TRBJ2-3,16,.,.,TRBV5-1,CASSLKGPTSTDTQYF,TGCGCCAGCAGCTTGAAGGGGCCGACTAGCACAGATACGCAGTATTTT
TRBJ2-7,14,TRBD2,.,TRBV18,CASSPTSEDYEQYF,TGTGCCAGCTCACCAACTAGCGAAGACTACGAGCAGTACTTC
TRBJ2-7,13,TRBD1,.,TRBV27,CASSRQGFYEQYF,TGTGCCAGCAGTCGACAGGGGTTCTACGAGCAGTACTTC
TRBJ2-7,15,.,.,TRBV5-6,CASSLEGGSRYEQYF,TGTGCCAGCAGCTTGGAAGGCGGGTCCCGCTACGAGCAGTACTTC
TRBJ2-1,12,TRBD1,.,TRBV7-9,CASSSTGDEQFF,TGTGCCAGCAGTTCGACAGGGGATGAGCAGTTCTTC
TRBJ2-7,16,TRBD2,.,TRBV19,CASSPGSGRFDYEQYF,TGTGCCAGTAGCCCAGGGAGCGGGAGGTTTGATTACGAGCAGTACTTC
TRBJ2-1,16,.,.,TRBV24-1,CATSDFGQGRNNEQFF,TGTGCCACCAGTGATTTTGGGCAGGGAAGAAACAATGAGCAGTTCTTC
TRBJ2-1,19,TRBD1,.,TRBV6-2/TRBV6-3,CASSSRDRETTGWNNEQFF,TGTGCCAGCAGTTCCCGGGACAGGGAAACCACGGGATGGAACAATGAGCAGTTCTTC
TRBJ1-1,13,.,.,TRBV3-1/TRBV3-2,CASSRRGNTEAFF,TGTGCCAGCAGCCGCAGGGGGAACACTGAAGCTTTCTTT
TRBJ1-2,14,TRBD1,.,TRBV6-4,CASNRQGTVNGYTF,TGTGCCAGCAACCGACAGGGTACGGTTAATGGCTACACCTTC
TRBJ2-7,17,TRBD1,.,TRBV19,CASSLRLSDRNTYEQYF,TGTGCCAGTAGTCTCCGCCTCTCGGACAGGAATACCTACGAGCAGTACTTC
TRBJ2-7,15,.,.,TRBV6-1,CASSEGGGDSDEQYF,TGTGCCAGCAGTGAGGGTGGAGGGGACTCCGACGAGCAGTACTTC
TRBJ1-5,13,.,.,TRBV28,CASSLYRGEPQHF,TGTGCCAGCAGTTTATATCGGGGTGAGCCCCAGCATTTT
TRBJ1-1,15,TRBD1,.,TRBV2,CASTGTGGSKSEAFF,TGTGCCAGCACTGGGACAGGGGGGTCCAAGTCTGAAGCTTTCTTT
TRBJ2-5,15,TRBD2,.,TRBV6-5,CASRGGSGRGETQYF,TGTGCCTCCCGGGGAGGGTCGGGGAGAGGGGAGACCCAGTACTTC
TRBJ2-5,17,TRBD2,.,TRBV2,CASNPPSGRAGGETQYF,TGTGCCAGCAACCCCCCTAGCGGGAGGGCCGGTGGTGAGACCCAGTACTTC
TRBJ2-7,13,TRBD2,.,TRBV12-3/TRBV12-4,CASSLTSANEQYF,TGTGCCAGCAGTTTGACTAGCGCCAACGAGCAGTACTTC
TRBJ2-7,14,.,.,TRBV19,CASSMARASYEQYF,TGTGCCAGTAGTATGGCCAGGGCCTCATACGAGCAGTACTTC
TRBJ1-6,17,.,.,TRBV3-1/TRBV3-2,CASSRSPHLILGSPLHF,TGTGCCAGCAGCCGGAGCCCCCATTTGATCCTTGGTTCACCCCTCCACTTT
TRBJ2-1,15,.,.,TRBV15,CATSRAGTSYNEQFF,TGTGCCACCAGCAGGGCGGGAACCTCCTACAATGAGCAGTTCTTC
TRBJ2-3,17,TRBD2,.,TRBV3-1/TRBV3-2,CASSQGLAGASTDTQYF,TGTGCCAGCAGCCAAGGGCTAGCGGGGGCAAGCACAGATACGCAGTATTTT
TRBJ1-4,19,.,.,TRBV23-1,CASSQSYSGRDPDREKLFF,TGCGCCAGCAGTCAATCCTACTCAGGGAGGGACCCTGACCGAGAAAAACTGTTTTTT
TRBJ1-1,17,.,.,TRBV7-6,CASSKTPAQVKNTEAFF,TGTGCCAGCAGCAAGACACCAGCCCAAGTCAAGAACACTGAAGCTTTCTTT
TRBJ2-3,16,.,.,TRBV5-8,CASSLGRGQLTDTQYF,TGTGCCAGCAGCTTGGGGCGGGGGCAGCTCACAGATACGCAGTATTTT
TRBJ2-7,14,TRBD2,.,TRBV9,CASATSGGAYEQYF,TGTGCCAGCGCGACTAGCGGGGGGGCCTACGAGCAGTACTTC
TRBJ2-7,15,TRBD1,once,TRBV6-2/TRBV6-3,CASSYMGQGAYEQYF,TGTGCCAGCAGTTACATGGGACAGGGGGCCTACGAGCAGTACTTC
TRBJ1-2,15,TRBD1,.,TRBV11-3,CASSLTGGANYGYTF,TGTGCCAGCAGCTTAACAGGGGGAGCTAACTATGGCTACACCTTC
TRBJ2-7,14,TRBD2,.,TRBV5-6,CASSPGGSSYEQYF,TGTGCCAGCAGCCCCGGGGGGAGCTCCTACGAGCAGTACTTC
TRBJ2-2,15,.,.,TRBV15,CATSPVRANTGELFF,TGTGCCACCAGCCCTGTCCGGGCGAACACCGGGGAGCTGTTTTTT